A single T cell receptor (beta chain) is shown here with its context. No antigen is known for it. This entry is derived from a study of cytomegalovirus exposure and HLA in healthy donors. Study-wide findings and caveats: In most subjects, TCR beta sequences reportedly gave accurate predictions of HLA-A and HLA-B alleles. The likely explanation for a cluster of highly shared sequence variants was sequencing artifact. Altogether, about 160 TCR beta chains were recorded as cytomegalovirus-associated. Apart from CMV serostatus, no immune exposure information was available.

This CDR3 is built from 16 residues. The germline gives CDR1 MNHEY, CDR2 SVGAGI. Trimming shortened V by 4 bases and J by 0 bases, and 13 bases separated the two germline ends. Vbeta (60) and Jbeta (13) primers were used in the PCR. Sequenced by immunoSEQ multiplex PCR; TCRdb stores in-frame clones only, minus some. The table lists some 120,000 clones. Material for sequencing was PBMCs. The clonotype originates from a man aged 30 to 45 in good health and CMV-seronegative. This chain uses TRBV6-5 with TRBJ1-3; tentative D call: TRBD1 (6 bases). In nucleotides, the CDR3 is TGTGCCAGCAGTTCCAGGGGACGCTTCTCTGGAAACACCATATATTTT. This sequence encodes CASSSRGRFSGNTIYF.